These 2 T cell receptor beta chains were all obtained from the same sample, sequenced in a study of Graves' ophthalmopathy and Graves' hyperthyroidism (dated by TCRdb to the late 2010s). Sequenced on an Illumina HiSeq 2000. TCR beta CDR3 regions were amplified from RNA transcripts for repertoire sequencing. HTBI primers and the Qiagen OneStep RT-PCR kit were used in a first-round RT-PCR, which was followed by a second-round multiplex PCR, size selection and purification. The public reads were run again by TCRdb, first through fastp at Q25 and then through MiXCR, and only productive beta chains were kept. A single entry per CDR3 protein holds the most common genes and DNA from its merged rows. Present in this sample are hundreds of thousands of distinct CDR3 sequences, approximately 40% of which were seen just once. 44% of the sample comes from the top ten. Sequencing used peripheral blood. Source of these receptors: an adult man with Graves' ophthalmopathy.

This clonotype was picked up a small number of times. The chain combines TRBV19 with TRBJ2-7, with unresolved D. The CDR3 contains 13 residues. V gave up 3 bases and J gave up 3 bases, with 9 bases separating them. The germline V gene has CDR1 LNHDA and CDR2 SQIVND (reference sequence). CDR3 nucleotide sequence: TGTGCCAGTAGTATGGGTCCATTCTACGAGCAGTACTTC. It is translated as CASSMGPFYEQYF.

CDR3: CASSPETFSYNSPLHF. The CDR3 DNA is TGTGCCAGCTCACCGGAGACATTCTCCTATAATTCACCCCTCCACTTT. The chain joins TRBV10-3 to TRBJ1-6; D remains ambiguous. This CDR3 has 16 amino acids. CDR1 is ENHRY, CDR2 SYGVKD, per germline. Trimming shortened V by 10 bases and J by 0 bases, and 16 bases separated the two germline ends.